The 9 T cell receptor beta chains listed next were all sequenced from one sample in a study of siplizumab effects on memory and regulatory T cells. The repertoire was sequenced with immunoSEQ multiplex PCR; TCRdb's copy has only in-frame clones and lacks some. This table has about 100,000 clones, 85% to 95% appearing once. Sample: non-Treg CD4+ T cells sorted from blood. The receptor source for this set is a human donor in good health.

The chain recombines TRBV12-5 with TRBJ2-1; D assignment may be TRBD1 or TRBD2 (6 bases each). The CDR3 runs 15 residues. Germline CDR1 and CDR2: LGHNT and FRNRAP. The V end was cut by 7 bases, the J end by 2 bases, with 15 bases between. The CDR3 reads CASAPSGGTYNEQFF. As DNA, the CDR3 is TGTGCTAGTGCCCCGTCCGGGGGCACCTACAATGAGCAGTTCTTC.

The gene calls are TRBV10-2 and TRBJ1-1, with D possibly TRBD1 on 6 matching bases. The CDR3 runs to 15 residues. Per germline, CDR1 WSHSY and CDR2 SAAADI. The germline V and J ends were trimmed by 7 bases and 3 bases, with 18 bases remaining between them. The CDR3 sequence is CASMGGQVGYTEAFF. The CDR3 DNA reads TGCGCCAGCATGGGGGGGCAGGTTGGGTACACTGAAGCTTTCTTT.

The CDR3 is CASSSQSNEQFF. CDR3 in DNA: TGTGCCAGCAGCTCACAGAGCAATGAGCAGTTCTTC. The chain uses TRBV11-3 and TRBJ2-1; D is unresolved. The CDR3 totals 12 residues. Trimming stripped 4 bases from V and 6 bases from J, with 7 bases between. Germline CDR1 reads SGHNT; CDR2 reads YENEEA.

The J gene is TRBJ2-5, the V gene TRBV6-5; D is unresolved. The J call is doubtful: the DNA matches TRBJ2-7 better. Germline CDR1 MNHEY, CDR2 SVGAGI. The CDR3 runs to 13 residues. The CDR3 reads CASRRGPYYEQYF. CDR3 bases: TGTGCCAGCAGACGCGGTCCTTACTACGAGCAGTACTTC.

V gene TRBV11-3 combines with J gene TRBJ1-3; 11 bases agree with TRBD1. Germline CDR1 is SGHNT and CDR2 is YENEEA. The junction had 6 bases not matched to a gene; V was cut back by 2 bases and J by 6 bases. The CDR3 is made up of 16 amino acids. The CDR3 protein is CASSLIPGQGENTIYF. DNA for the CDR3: TGTGCCAGCAGCTTAATACCGGGACAGGGGGAAAACACCATATATTTT.

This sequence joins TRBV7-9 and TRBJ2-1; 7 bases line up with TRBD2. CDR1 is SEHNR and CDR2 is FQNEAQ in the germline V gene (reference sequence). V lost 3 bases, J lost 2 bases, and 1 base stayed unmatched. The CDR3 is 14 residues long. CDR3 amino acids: CASSFGLAYNEQFF. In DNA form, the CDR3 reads TGTGCCAGCAGCTTCGGACTAGCCTACAATGAGCAGTTCTTC.

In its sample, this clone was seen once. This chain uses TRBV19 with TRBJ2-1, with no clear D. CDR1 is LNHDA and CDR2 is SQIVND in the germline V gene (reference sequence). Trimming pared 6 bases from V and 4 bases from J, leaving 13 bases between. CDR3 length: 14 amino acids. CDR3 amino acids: CASRSLSTYNEQFF. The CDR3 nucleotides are TGTGCCAGTAGGTCACTTTCCACTTACAATGAGCAGTTCTTC.

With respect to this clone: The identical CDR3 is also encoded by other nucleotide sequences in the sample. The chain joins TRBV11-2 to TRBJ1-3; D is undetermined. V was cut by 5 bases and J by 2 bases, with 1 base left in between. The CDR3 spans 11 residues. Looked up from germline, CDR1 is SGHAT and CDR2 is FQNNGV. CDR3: CASSPGNTIYF. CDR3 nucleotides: TGTGCCAGCAGCCCTGGAAACACCATATATTTT.

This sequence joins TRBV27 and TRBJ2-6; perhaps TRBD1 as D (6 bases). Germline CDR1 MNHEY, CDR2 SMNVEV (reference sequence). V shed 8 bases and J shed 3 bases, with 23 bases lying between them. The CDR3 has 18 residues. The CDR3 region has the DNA TGTGCCAGCGGCCTGCCAGGGGCGTATCGGTTTGGGGCCAACGTCCTGACTTTC. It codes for CASGLPGAYRFGANVLTF. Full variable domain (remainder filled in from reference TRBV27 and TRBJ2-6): EAQVTQNPRYLITVTGKKLTVTCSQNMNHEYMSWYRQDPGLGLRQIYYSMNVEVTDKGDVPEGYKVSRKEKRNFPLILESPSPNQTSLYFCASGLPGAYRFGANVLTFGAGSRLTVL.